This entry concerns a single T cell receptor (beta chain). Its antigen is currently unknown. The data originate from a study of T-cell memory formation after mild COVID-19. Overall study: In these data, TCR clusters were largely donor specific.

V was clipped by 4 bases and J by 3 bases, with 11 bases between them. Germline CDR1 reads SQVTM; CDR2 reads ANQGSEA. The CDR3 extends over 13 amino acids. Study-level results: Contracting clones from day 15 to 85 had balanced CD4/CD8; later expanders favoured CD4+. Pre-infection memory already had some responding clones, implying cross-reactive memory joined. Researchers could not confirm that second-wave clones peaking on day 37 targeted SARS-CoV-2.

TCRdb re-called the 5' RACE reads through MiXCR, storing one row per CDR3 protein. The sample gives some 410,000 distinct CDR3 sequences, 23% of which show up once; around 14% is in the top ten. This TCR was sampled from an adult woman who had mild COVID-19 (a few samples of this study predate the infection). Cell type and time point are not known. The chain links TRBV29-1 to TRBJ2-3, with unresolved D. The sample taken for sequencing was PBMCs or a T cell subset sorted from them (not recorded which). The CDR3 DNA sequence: TGCAGCGTTGTGGGTCGGCAAACAGATACGCAGTATTTT. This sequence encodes CSVVGRQTDTQYF.